One and the same sample provided the 29 T cell receptor beta chains below, sequenced in a study of PD-1 blockade in classical Hodgkin lymphoma. The repertoire was sequenced with immunoSEQ multiplex PCR; TCRdb's copy has only in-frame clones and lacks some. The profile shows about 10,000 clones, just under 85% of them singletons. There was relapse after autologous stem cell transplantation in every patient, and there was variation in brentuximab vedotin exposure. Source: peripheral blood mononuclear cells (PBMCs), taken before the second cycle of nivolumab. These TCRs come from a human donor with classical Hodgkin lymphoma.

J is TRBJ2-5 and V is TRBV5-1, with D possibly matching TRBD1 (6 bases). The germline gives CDR1 SGHRS, CDR2 YFSETQ. The CDR3 runs 16 residues. The germline V and J ends were trimmed by 8 bases and 2 bases, with 22 bases remaining between them. For the CDR3, the DNA is TGCGCCAGTGGGGACATTCCTTCAGACCTTCAAGAGACCCAGTACTTC. Protein: CASGDIPSDLQETQYF.

In DNA, the CDR3 is TGTGCCAGTAACAAGGACAGGGGTACTGAAGCTTTCTTT. The encoded protein is CASNKDRGTEAFF. V is TRBV19 and J is TRBJ1-1, with 9 positions matching TRBD1. V trimming: 7 bases; J trimming: 5 bases; junction bases outside the gene matches: 5. This CDR3 is built from 13 residues. In germline, CDR1 is LNHDA, CDR2 SQIVND (reference sequence).

The chain links TRBV5-1 to TRBJ2-6; the D is unclear. This CDR3 has 15 amino acids. Germline CDR1 is SGHRS and CDR2 is YFSETQ. V gave up 4 bases and J gave up 4 bases, with 12 bases separating them. The CDR3 sequence: CASSAGIAGANVLTF. In DNA, the CDR3 is TGCGCCAGCAGCGCAGGAATAGCCGGGGCCAACGTCCTGACTTTC.

The genes are TRBV7-2 and TRBJ1-5, with unresolved D. CDR1 is SGHTA and CDR2 is FQGNSA in the germline V gene. This CDR3 is 14 amino acids long. Trimming left V 1 base short and J 7 bases short, with 11 bases between. Here the CDR3 DNA reads TGTGCCAGCAGCTTAGTTTTGGTAGGCCAGCCCCAGCATTTT. Its translation is CASSLVLVGQPQHF.

The V gene is TRBV6-6, the J gene TRBJ2-7; no reliable D call. Germline CDR1 is MNHNY and CDR2 is SVGAGI (reference sequence). The CDR3 has 15 residues. V was pared by 3 bases and J by 2 bases, with 14 bases between. The CDR3 is CASSYEIEPTYEQYF. The CDR3 bases are TGTGCCAGCAGTTATGAAATAGAGCCGACCTACGAGCAGTACTTC.

This clone was seen more than once but under ten times. The chain employs TRBV7-9 and TRBJ2-3; D is possibly TRBD1 (5 bases). V lost 5 bases to trimming and J lost 1 base, with 22 bases between them. The CDR3 sequence is 18 residues long. CDR1 and CDR2 (germline): SEHNR, FQNEAQ (reference sequence). The CDR3 DNA reads TGTGCCAGCAGCGCCCAGAACCGACAGTTTGCTGGCACAGATACGCAGTATTTT. This translates into CASSAQNRQFAGTDTQYF.

This rearrangement joins TRBV5-1 to TRBJ1-1, with 7 bases matching TRBD1. The V gene end was trimmed by 5 bases and the J gene end by 4 bases; junction bases not matched to a gene: 8. From germline, CDR1 is SGHRS and CDR2 YFSETQ. The length of the CDR3 is 14 residues. In nucleotides, the CDR3 is TGCGCCAGCAGTCCCGTTCAGGGGGTCACTGAAGCTTTCTTT. It yields the protein CASSPVQGVTEAFF.

The chain employs TRBV6-1 and TRBJ2-7, with 8 bases that match TRBD2. The V gene's germline CDR1 is MNHNS and CDR2 SASEGT. V dropped 6 bases and J dropped 5; count of bases not matched to a gene: 3. The CDR3 consists of 12 residues. Written as DNA, the CDR3 is TGTGCCAGCAGGGCGGGGGGAGACGAGCAGTACTTC. Amino acids: CASRAGGDEQYF.

CDR3: CASSYGPEQYF. CDR3 nucleotide sequence: TGTGCCAGCAGTTACGGGCCGGAGCAGTACTTC. This sequence joins TRBV6-5 and TRBJ2-7; the D is unclear. The length of the CDR3 is 11 residues. V was clipped by 2 bases and J by 7 bases, with 6 bases between them. Germline V gene sequence: CDR1 MNHEY, CDR2 SVGAGI.

This clone was observed a handful of times. The chain carries TRBV7-4 and TRBJ1-2, with TRBD1 identical over 7 bases. Trimming cost V 5 bases and J 6 bases; bases outside gene matches: 12. CDR1 is SGHVT, CDR2 SQSDAQ, per germline. This CDR3 has 15 amino acids. The CDR3, as DNA: TGTGCCAGCAGCCCGCCCCTACAGGGGTGCCATGGCTACACCTTC. This translates into CASSPPLQGCHGYTF.

The J gene is TRBJ2-5, the V gene TRBV7-9; 13 bases are shared with TRBD2. From germline, CDR1 is SEHNR and CDR2 FQNEAQ (reference sequence). CDR3 length: 16 residues. Losses at the gene ends were 1 base for V and 4 bases for J; bases not matched to a gene: 3. The CDR3 loop reads CASSLGTSGSVETQYF. As DNA, the CDR3 is TGTGCCAGCAGCTTAGGGACTAGCGGGAGCGTAGAGACCCAGTACTTC.

The gene calls are TRBV19 and TRBJ2-2; 9 bases are a match to TRBD2. The CDR3 has 15 residues. The V gene end was trimmed by 7 bases and the J gene end by 5 bases; junction bases not matched to a gene: 8. The V gene's germline CDR1 is LNHDA and CDR2 SQIVND (reference sequence). The CDR3 region has the DNA TGTGCCAGTACCTATTTAGCGGGGGTAACCGGGGAGCTGTTTTTT. Its protein product is CASTYLAGVTGELFF.

Only one count was recorded for this clone. The chain employs TRBV28 and TRBJ2-3, with D perhaps TRBD2 (5 bases). The germline CDR1 and CDR2 sequences are MDHEN and SYDVKM. There are 17 residues in the CDR3. Trimming took 3 bases from V and 1 from J, leaving 17 bases between them. The CDR3 here is CASSLPHGWGGTDTQYF. The CDR3, as DNA: TGTGCCAGCAGTTTGCCCCATGGGTGGGGAGGCACAGATACGCAGTATTTT.

The chain joins TRBV30 to TRBJ1-6; D uncertain. Trimming cost V 0 bases and J 9 bases, with 12 bases left between them. CDR1 is GTSNPN, CDR2 SVGIG, per germline (reference sequence). There are 14 residues in the CDR3. As DNA, the CDR3 is TGTGCCTGGAGTGTCCGGGGAAGAAGTTCACCCCTCCACTTT. Amino acids: CAWSVRGRSSPLHF.

V and J are TRBV19 and TRBJ1-2, with D possibly matching TRBD1 (5 bases). CDR1 and CDR2 from the germline V gene are LNHDA and SQIVND (reference sequence). Trimming shortened V by 3 bases and J by 4 bases, and 12 bases separated the two germline ends. This CDR3 has 14 amino acids. The CDR3 sequence is CASSMPRAGYGYTF. CDR3 coding DNA: TGTGCCAGTAGTATGCCCAGGGCTGGCTATGGCTACACCTTC.

The chain couples TRBV27 to TRBJ1-1; D not certain. Germline values: CDR1 MNHEY, CDR2 SMNVEV (reference sequence). Trimming stripped 5 bases from V and 0 bases from J, with 13 bases between. The CDR3 extends over 15 amino acids. DNA for the CDR3: TGTGCCAGCAGTCTCTCCCAGAGTATGAACACTGAAGCTTTCTTT. Translation gives CASSLSQSMNTEAFF.

J is TRBJ2-2 and V is TRBV6-1; 12 bases fit TRBD1. Germline CDR1 MNHNS, CDR2 SASEGT. The CDR3 has 15 amino acids. V lost 10 bases to trimming and J lost 4 bases; unmatched junction nucleotides: 7. CDR3 sequence: CATKGTGGFTGELFF. CDR3 coding DNA: TGTGCCACCAAAGGGACAGGGGGCTTCACCGGGGAGCTGTTTTTT.

The J gene is TRBJ2-6, the V gene TRBV7-2; 7 nucleotides match TRBD1. Germline V lookup: CDR1 SGHTA, CDR2 FQGNSA. V lost 2 bases to trimming and J lost 2 bases; unmatched junction nucleotides: 3. The CDR3 totals 16 residues. This CDR3 is CASSLSDRAGANVLTF. The CDR3 DNA reads TGTGCCAGCAGCTTATCTGACAGGGCTGGGGCCAACGTCCTGACTTTC.

V gene TRBV28 combines with J gene TRBJ2-7; 9 bases align to TRBD1. The CDR3 consists of 11 residues. Germline V gene lookup returns CDR1 MDHEN and CDR2 SYDVKM. V gave up 10 bases and J gave up 6 bases; unmatched junction bases: 4. CDR3 DNA sequence: TGTGCCATCAGGACAGGGGTCGAGCAGTACTTC. Its protein is CAIRTGVEQYF.

This clone was detected once. This chain uses TRBV10-3 with TRBJ1-2; tentatively, D is TRBD1 (5 bases). The V gene lost 10 bases and the J gene lost 5 bases, with 17 bases spanning the gap. This CDR3 region has 13 residues. Germline CDR1 reads ENHRY; CDR2 reads SYGVKD. CDR3 residues: CATGGYGSYGYTF. DNA for the CDR3: TGTGCCACCGGGGGGTATGGGTCTTATGGCTACACCTTC.

CDR3: CASSTTGGSLFF. The CDR3 nucleotides are TGTGCCAGTAGTACGACAGGGGGCTCGCTGTTTTTT. The rearrangement links TRBV19 to TRBJ2-2, with 10 nucleotides matching TRBD1. This CDR3 contains 12 residues. Per the germline V gene, CDR1 is LNHDA and CDR2 is SQIVND (reference sequence). The V segment lost 4 bases and the J segment 13 bases; nucleotides outside the gene matches: 3.

The chain combines TRBV10-3 with TRBJ1-2; D is perhaps TRBD1 (6 bases). The length of the CDR3 is 17 residues. The germline gives CDR1 ENHRY, CDR2 SYGVKD. V was shortened by 0 bases and J by 3 bases, with 17 bases between the two germline ends. In DNA form, the CDR3 reads TGTGCCATCAGTGAGTCCCTGGACAGTGTTAGGTACTATGGCTACACCTTC. Its translation is CAISESLDSVRYYGYTF.

This clone has more than one count but fewer than ten. This CDR3 reads CASSGGERSSYNEQFF. The CDR3 DNA reads TGTGCCAGCAGCGGGGGGGAGCGGAGCTCCTACAATGAGCAGTTCTTC. This chain uses TRBV7-3 with TRBJ2-1; TRBD2 matches at 7 bases. The V and J ends lost 5 bases and 0 bases, in that order; junction bases with no gene match: 7. Germline CDR1 SGHTA, CDR2 FQGTGA. CDR3 size: 16 residues.

The chain uses TRBV9 and TRBJ2-5; TRBD1 or TRBD2 may be the D gene (6 bases each). CDR1 is SGDLS and CDR2 is YYNGEE in the germline V gene. V lost 2 bases to trimming and J lost 7 bases, with 24 bases between them. The CDR3 has 17 residues. The CDR3 DNA sequence: TGTGCCAGCAGCGTGGGGGGCACCCGAAGACTTGAGGGGACCCAGTACTTC. The encoded protein is CASSVGGTRRLEGTQYF.

V gene TRBV2 combines with J gene TRBJ1-3; TRBD2 agrees at 10 bases. The tail of the sequence fits TRBJ2-2 better, so the J call may be wrong. CDR1 and CDR2 (germline): SNHLY, FYNNEI. This CDR3 region has 16 residues. CDR3 sequence: CASSDKLAGTGGELFF. The CDR3 DNA sequence: TGTGCCAGCAGTGATAAACTAGCGGGAACCGGAGGGGAGCTGTTTTTT.

The chain carries TRBV18 and TRBJ1-1, with D perhaps matching TRBD1 (6 bases). The CDR3 spans 16 residues. The V end was cut by 6 bases, the J end by 0 bases, with 17 bases between. Per germline, CDR1 KGHSH and CDR2 LQKENI. In DNA, the CDR3 is TGTGCCAGCTCGACCTTTATTACAGGGATGAACACTGAAGCTTTCTTT. Translated: CASSTFITGMNTEAFF. Drawing the rest from reference TRBV18 and TRBJ1-1, the complete variable domain is NAGVMQNPRHLVRRRGQEARLRCSPMKGHSHVYWYRQLPEEGLKFMVYLQKENIIDESGMPKERFSAEFPKEGPSILRIQQVVRGDSAAYFCASSTFITGMNTEAFFGQGTRLTVV.

The rearrangement uses TRBV7-2 and TRBJ1-3; perhaps TRBD1 as D (5 bases). The germline V gene has CDR1 SGHTA and CDR2 FQGNSA. This CDR3 spans 17 amino acids. The V gene lost 2 bases and the J gene lost 0 bases, with 14 bases spanning the gap. CDR3 sequence reads: CASSLSVGVSSGNTIYF. The CDR3 DNA reads as TGTGCCAGCAGCTTATCAGTAGGGGTTAGCTCTGGAAACACCATATATTTT.

This chain links TRBV9 with TRBJ2-5; 7 nucleotides agree with TRBD2. Losses at the gene ends were 4 bases for V and 5 bases for J; bases not matched to a gene: 8. Germline loops: CDR1 SGDLS, CDR2 YYNGEE. The length of the CDR3 is 14 residues. The CDR3 DNA sequence: TGTGCCAGCAGCTCTCGACTAGCTTGGGAGACCCAGTACTTC. Translated, it gives CASSSRLAWETQYF.

The CDR3, as DNA: TGTGCCAGCAGTGAAACCAGGAGTTATGCCGGGGAGCTGTTTTTT. Protein: CASSETRSYAGELFF. V usage is TRBV6-1 and J usage is TRBJ2-2; D unclear. V gave up 2 bases and J gave up 6 bases, with 13 bases separating them. The CDR3 has 15 residues. Germline V gene data show CDR1 as MNHNS and CDR2 as SASEGT.